The clone carrying this TCR beta chain showed up just a few times. What it binds is unknown. This entry is derived from a study of CD8+CD57+ T cells in acquired aplastic anemia. Study information: Sorted cells (CD4+ and CD8+) yielded DNA amounts that averaged approximately 3.2 ug. Whole-study findings and limits: The study identified more than 25 CD8+ CDR3 sequences shared by patients and controls.

The template for TCR beta VDJ and CDR3 sequence profiling was genomic DNA. Via MiXCR, TCRdb re-called the reads, giving one row per CDR3 protein. This sample yields 260,000 or so distinct CDR3 sequences, of which approximately 82% are seen a single time; approximately 40% belongs to the top ten. This CDR3 has 13 amino acids. Germline CDR1 reads SGHNT; CDR2 reads YYREEE (reference sequence). V dropped 2 bases and J dropped 8 bases, with 11 bases sitting between them. Sequencing involved patients with CD8+CD57+ cell expansion previously shown by flow cytometry. Therapy had not been given to patients before blood sampling.

The sequencing sample was made of sorted CD4+, CD8+, or CD8+CD57+ T cells (not recorded which) from PBMCs. The rearrangement links TRBV5-4 to TRBJ2-1; maybe TRBD2 (5 bases). The sequence was collected from a human donor with aplastic anemia. CDR3: CASSFTRIHEQFF. The CDR3 DNA follows: TGTGCCAGCAGCTTTACTAGGATCCATGAGCAGTTCTTC.